These 20 T cell receptor beta chains were all obtained from the same sample, sequenced in a study of blood T cell repertoires in COVID-19. The data were produced by immunoSEQ multiplex PCR, yet TCRdb's version contains in-frame clones alone and is incomplete. Of 250,000 or so clones detected, about 91% appear once; the ten largest clones hold 2.5% to 3%. The specimen sequenced was PBMCs or T cells enriched from blood (not recorded which). Every receptor here comes from a woman in her 30s with acute COVID-19.

The gene calls are TRBV18 and TRBJ1-3, with D possibly TRBD1 on 5 matching bases. Germline lookup yields CDR1 KGHSH and CDR2 LQKENI. The length of the CDR3 is 18 residues. V lost 3 bases to trimming and J lost 0 bases, with 18 bases between them. CDR3: CASSPRDRTYSSGNTIYF. Written as DNA, the CDR3 is TGTGCCAGCTCACCCCGAGACAGAACATATAGCTCTGGAAACACCATATATTTT.

The chain is built from TRBV4-3 and TRBJ2-3, with 13 nucleotides matching TRBD2. The length of the CDR3 is 17 residues. The V segment lost 4 bases and the J segment 0 bases; nucleotides outside the gene matches: 4. Germline-derived CDR1 and CDR2 are LGHNA and YSLEER. CDR3 nucleotides: TGCGCCAGCAGCCCCGGGACTAGCGGGGCGAGCACAGATACGCAGTATTTT. This gives the protein CASSPGTSGASTDTQYF.

The chain combines TRBV7-8 with TRBJ2-2, with D maybe TRBD2 (5 bases). The CDR3 sequence is 16 residues long. The V end lost 3 bases, the J end lost 2 bases, and 13 bases lay between the germline ends. Germline V gene sequence: CDR1 SGHVS, CDR2 FQNEAQ. For the CDR3, the DNA is TGTGCCAGCAGCTTTAGTAGGACTGAAAACACCGGGGAGCTGTTTTTT. It codes for CASSFSRTENTGELFF.

This clone was observed a single time. V and J are TRBV13 and TRBJ1-3; 7 bases map to TRBD1. V gave up 5 bases and J gave up 3 bases; unmatched junction bases: 4. The germline V gene has CDR1 PRHDT and CDR2 FYEKMQ (reference sequence). This CDR3 has 14 amino acids. The CDR3: CASSRGTDGNTIYF. The DNA for the CDR3 is TGTGCCAGCAGCCGCGGGACAGATGGAAACACCATATATTTT.

The chain is built from TRBV6-2 or TRBV6-3 and TRBJ1-1, with 9 bases aligning to TRBD1. Germline loops: CDR1 MNHEY, CDR2 SVGEGT. The CDR3 has 12 amino acids. The ends lost 3 bases at V and 10 bases at J; junction bases unmatched: 3. DNA of the CDR3: TGTGCCAGCAGTTATGCGGACAGGGGAGCTTTCTTT. This encodes CASSYADRGAFF.

V and J are TRBV7-9 and TRBJ1-3, with a tentative D call TRBD1 (6 bases). The CDR3 extends over 17 amino acids. V dropped 5 bases and J dropped 9 bases, with 26 bases sitting between them. Germline assignment: CDR1 SEHNR and CDR2 FQNEAQ (reference sequence). CDR3 loop: CASSDILRDTVGSTIYF. The DNA of the CDR3 is TGTGCCAGCAGCGACATACTTCGGGACACAGTAGGGAGCACCATATATTTT.

This chain joins TRBV5-1 and TRBJ2-5, with 8 bases aligning to TRBD1. The CDR3 runs 16 residues. Germline V gene data show CDR1 as SGHRS and CDR2 as YFSETQ. The V segment lost 2 bases and the J segment 5 bases; nucleotides outside the gene matches: 11. The CDR3 is CASSFTGTGPGETQYF. CDR3 coding DNA: TGCGCCAGCAGCTTCACCGGGACAGGTCCCGGGGAGACCCAGTACTTC.

J is TRBJ2-1 and V is TRBV5-1, with 11 bases aligning to TRBD2. Losses at the gene ends were 0 bases for V and 4 bases for J; bases not matched to a gene: 0. CDR1 and CDR2 (germline): SGHRS, YFSETQ. The CDR3 loop spans 15 amino acids. CDR3 region: CASSLASGGYNEQFF. As DNA, the CDR3 is TGCGCCAGCAGCTTGGCTAGCGGGGGGTACAATGAGCAGTTCTTC.

V gene TRBV30 combines with J gene TRBJ2-3, with 7 bases lining up with TRBD1. The CDR3 spans 12 residues. CDR1 and CDR2 from the germline V gene are GTSNPN and SVGIG (reference sequence). With V trimmed by 2 bases and J by 7 bases, 3 bases remained unmatched. The CDR3 sequence: CAWSYRGNTQYF. In DNA form, the CDR3 reads TGTGCCTGGAGTTACAGGGGCAATACGCAGTATTTT.

J is TRBJ2-5 and V is TRBV5-1; D perhaps matches TRBD1 (5 bases). The ends were cut back, 5 bases at V and 1 base at J, with 18 bases in the middle. CDR1 SGHRS and CDR2 YFSETQ come from the germline V gene. CDR3 length equals 16 residues. The chain's CDR3 is CASRSTPTGFQETQYF. The CDR3 nucleotides read TGCGCCAGCAGATCGACCCCTACAGGTTTCCAAGAGACCCAGTACTTC.

The J gene is TRBJ1-2, the V gene TRBV7-9; 7 bases fit TRBD1. V shed 4 bases, J shed 3 bases, and the junction held 8 bases outside the gene matches. This CDR3 contains 15 residues. The V gene's germline CDR1 is SEHNR and CDR2 FQNEAQ (reference sequence). The CDR3 sequence: CASSSLRGSDYGYTF. The CDR3, as DNA: TGTGCCAGCAGCTCCCTCAGGGGGTCTGACTATGGCTACACCTTC.

DNA of the CDR3: TGTGCCAGCAGCTCAAGGACAGGGAGCGTTTTCGACTATGGCTACACCTTC. Translating gives CASSSRTGSVFDYGYTF. The chain recombines TRBV11-2 with TRBJ1-2; TRBD1 matches at 8 bases. With V trimmed by 4 bases and J by 3 bases, 13 bases remained unmatched. The CDR3 has 17 amino acids. From germline, CDR1 is SGHAT and CDR2 FQNNGV.

The rearrangement joins TRBV3-1 (or the pseudogene TRBV3-2) to TRBJ1-2; tentative D call: TRBD1 (6 bases). Germline CDR1 LGHDT, CDR2 YNNKEL (reference sequence). The V gene lost 0 bases and the J gene lost 4 bases, with 15 bases spanning the gap. CDR3 length: 16 residues. CDR3 coding DNA: TGTGCCAGCAGCCAAGATACGGGGGGCTCCGGCTATGGCTACACCTTC. It encodes CASSQDTGGSGYGYTF.

The chain joins TRBV19 to TRBJ2-1; TRBD1 agrees at 9 bases. CDR3 length: 14 amino acids. With 7 bases clipped from V and 3 bases from J, the junction kept 4 bases outside the gene matches. Per the germline V gene, CDR1 is LNHDA and CDR2 is SQIVND (reference sequence). The CDR3 here is CASIGQGYYNEQFF. DNA of the CDR3: TGTGCCAGTATCGGACAGGGGTACTACAATGAGCAGTTCTTC.

This chain connects TRBV20-1 to TRBJ2-5; 8 bases fit TRBD2. The CDR3 length is 14 residues. The V and J ends lost 3 bases and 5 bases, in that order; junction bases with no gene match: 8. Germline CDR1 is DFQATT and CDR2 is SNEGSKA (reference sequence). The DNA for the CDR3 is TGCAGTGCTAGTCGAGGCGGGAGGTGGGAGACCCAGTACTTC. Protein: CSASRGGRWETQYF.

This clone was detected many times. Other DNA sequences within the sample encode an identical CDR3. The CDR3 is CASSVGTGNSPLHF. As DNA, the CDR3 is TGTGCCAGCAGCGTAGGGACAGGGAATTCACCCCTCCACTTT. The gene calls are TRBV9 and TRBJ1-6; 8 bases are shared with TRBD1. The CDR3 covers 14 residues. V trimming: 0 bases; J trimming: 7 bases; junction bases outside the gene matches: 0. The germline CDR1 and CDR2 sequences are SGDLS and YYNGEE.

The chain couples TRBV5-1 to TRBJ1-4, with TRBD1 as a possible D gene (6 bases). Germline-derived CDR1 and CDR2 are SGHRS and YFSETQ. The CDR3 spans 15 residues. V was pared by 1 base and J by 8 bases, with 15 bases between. CDR3 DNA sequence: TGCGCCAGCAGCTTGTACGGACAGAGGGAGGAAAAACTGTTTTTT. This translates into CASSLYGQREEKLFF. The whole variable domain, filled in from reference TRBV5-1 and TRBJ1-4, reads KAGVTQTPRYLIKTRGQQVTLSCSPISGHRSVSWYQQTPGQGLQFLFEYFSETQRNKGNFPGRFSGRQFSNSRSEMNVSTLELGDSALYLCASSLYGQREEKLFFGSGTQLSVL.

J is TRBJ1-5 and V is TRBV7-8; the D gene is possibly TRBD1 (6 bases). The germline gives CDR1 SGHVS, CDR2 FQNEAQ. CDR3 length equals 17 residues. The ends were cut back, 1 base at V and 3 bases at J, with 16 bases in the middle. The CDR3 DNA is TGTGCCAGCAGCTTAGGTCGGTTCAGGGGCAACAATCAGCCCCAGCATTTT. This encodes CASSLGRFRGNNQPQHF.

This chain uses TRBV5-1 with TRBJ1-4, with TRBD1 as a possible D gene (5 bases). This CDR3 is 13 amino acids long. Trimming cost V 4 bases and J 4 bases, with 8 bases left between them. CDR1 is SGHRS, CDR2 YFSETQ, per germline. The CDR3 nucleotides are TGCGCCAGCAGCACGGACAATAATGAAAAACTGTTTTTT. Protein: CASSTDNNEKLFF.

The CDR3 bases are TGTGCCAGCAGCAATGGTGGGGCGAATCTGGGTGGCTACACCTTC. This encodes CASSNGGANLGGYTF. The chain recombines TRBV7-2 with TRBJ1-2; a weak D match, TRBD1 (5 bases). This CDR3 region has 15 residues. Germline V gene data show CDR1 as SGHTA and CDR2 as FQGNSA. V was clipped by 5 bases and J by 7 bases, with 20 bases between them.